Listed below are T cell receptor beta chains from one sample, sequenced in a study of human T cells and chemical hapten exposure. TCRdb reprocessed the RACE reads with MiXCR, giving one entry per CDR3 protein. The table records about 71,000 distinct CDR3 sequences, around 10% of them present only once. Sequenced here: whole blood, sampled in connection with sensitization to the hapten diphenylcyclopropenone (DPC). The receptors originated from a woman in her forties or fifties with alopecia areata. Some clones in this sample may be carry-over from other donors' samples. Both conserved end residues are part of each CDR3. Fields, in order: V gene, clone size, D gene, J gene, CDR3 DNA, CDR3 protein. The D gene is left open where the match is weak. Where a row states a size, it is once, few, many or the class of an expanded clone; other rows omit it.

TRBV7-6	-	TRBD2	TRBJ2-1	TGTGCCAGCAGCTTAGAGCGGGGGGCCTCGAATGAGCAGTTCTTC	CASSLERGASNEQFF
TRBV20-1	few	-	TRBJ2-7	TGCAGTGCTAGGGGTCTTTGGGGCGGAGGCTCCTACGAGCAGTACTTC	CSARGLWGGGSYEQYF
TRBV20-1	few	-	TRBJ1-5	TGCAGTGCTAGAGCCCGAGGCGAATCGTTAAGCAATCAGCCCCAGCATTTT	CSARARGESLSNQPQHF
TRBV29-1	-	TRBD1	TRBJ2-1	TGCAGCGTATCCGGGACAGGGAGTGTAAATGAGCAGTTCTTC	CSVSGTGSVNEQFF
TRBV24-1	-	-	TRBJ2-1	TGTGCCACCAGCGGACTCAACTCCTACAATGAGCAGTTCTTC	CATSGLNSYNEQFF
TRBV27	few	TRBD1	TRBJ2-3	TGTGCCAGCAGATCTAAGGCGGTGGGCAGGGGGCTGACCATACTAGGGCAAGATACGCAGTATTTT	CASRSKAVGRGLTILGQDTQYF
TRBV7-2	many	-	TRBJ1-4	TGTGCCAGCAGCCGGGAGGGCGAGGCTGAAAAACTGTTTTTT	CASSREGEAEKLFF
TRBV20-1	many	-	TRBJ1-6	TGCAGTGCTAGACCCCCTGGACAAGCTTATTCACCCCTCCACTTT	CSARPPGQAYSPLHF
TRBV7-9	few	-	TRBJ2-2	TGTGCCAGCAGCTTCCCGAAAGGGCGGGAAGTGAACACCGGGGAGCTGTTTTTT	CASSFPKGREVNTGELFF
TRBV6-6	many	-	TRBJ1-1	TGTGCCAGCAGTTACGCCCCCGTTTCACACACGGGGCAAATGAACACTGAAGCTTTCTTT	CASSYAPVSHTGQMNTEAFF
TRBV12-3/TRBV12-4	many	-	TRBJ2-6	TGTGCCAGCAGTTCCCGCCACGCCGGGGCCAACGTCCTGACTTTC	CASSSRHAGANVLTF
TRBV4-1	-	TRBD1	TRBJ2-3	TGCGCCAGCAGCCACTCTCAAGGGGACAGAACTAGCACAGATACGCAGTATTTT	CASSHSQGDRTSTDTQYF
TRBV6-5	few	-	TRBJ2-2	TGTGCCAGCAGTCAGGGGAACACGGCCGGGGAGCTGTTTTTT	CASSQGNTAGELFF
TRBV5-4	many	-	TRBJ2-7	TGTGCCAGCAGCTTTGGTGGGCAGGGAGTCTACGAGCAGTACTTC	CASSFGGQGVYEQYF
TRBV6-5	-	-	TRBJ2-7	TGTGCCAGCGGCCGCAAATACGAGCAGTACTTC	CASGRKYEQYF
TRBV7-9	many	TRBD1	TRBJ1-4	TGTGCCAGCGAGCGCCGGGACAGCTCTTCCACCCTCCAAAAACTGTTTTTT	CASERRDSSSTLQKLFF
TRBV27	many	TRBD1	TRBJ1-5	TGTGCCAGCAAAGGGGGCGGCCAGCCCCAGCATTTT	CASKGGGQPQHF
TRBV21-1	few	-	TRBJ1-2	TGTGCCAGCAGCAAAGAGAAGATATGGGATGGCTACACCTTC	CASSKEKIWDGYTF
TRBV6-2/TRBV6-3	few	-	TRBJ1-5	TGTGCCAGCAGTTACGAACTCGGGGAACAGAGGCATCAGCCCCAGCATTTT	CASSYELGEQRHQPQHF
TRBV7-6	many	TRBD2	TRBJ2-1	TGTGCCAGCAGCCCCGGACTAGGTACCGGTGAGCAGTTCTTC	CASSPGLGTGEQFF
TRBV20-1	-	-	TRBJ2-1	TGCAGTGCAGACCCGCTGGAACTCTACCAAGGACGCACCTACAATGAGCAGTTCTTC	CSADPLELYQGRTYNEQFF
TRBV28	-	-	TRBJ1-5	TGTGCCAGCAGCCCGACAGACAATCAGCCCCAGCATTTT	CASSPTDNQPQHF
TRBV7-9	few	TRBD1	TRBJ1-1	TGTGCCAGCAGCTTAGGGGACAGGGTCATGAACACTGAAGCTTTCTTT	CASSLGDRVMNTEAFF
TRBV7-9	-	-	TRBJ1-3	TGTGCCAGCAGCTCTCAGGTGTTCTCTGGAAACACCATATATTTT	CASSSQVFSGNTIYF
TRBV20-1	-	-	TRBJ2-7	TGCAGTGCCCCCTCCCGTTCCTACGAGCAGTACTTC	CSAPSRSYEQYF
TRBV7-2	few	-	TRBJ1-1	TGTGCCAGCAGCTTAGCGTTGTGGGCCATGAACACTGAAGCTTTCTTT	CASSLALWAMNTEAFF
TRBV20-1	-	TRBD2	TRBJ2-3	TGCAGTGCTAGACGTAGCGGGCTTGCAGATACGCAGTATTTT	CSARRSGLADTQYF
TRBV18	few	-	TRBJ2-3	TGTGCCAGCTCACAGTATAAAGGGGCCGCAGGGACCACAGATACGCAGTATTTT	CASSQYKGAAGTTDTQYF
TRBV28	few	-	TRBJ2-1	TGTGCCAGCAGTCCTCTACTCGTTGAGCAGTTCTTC	CASSPLLVEQFF
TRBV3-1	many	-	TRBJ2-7	TGTGCCAGCAGCCAAGGCGAACGAGGGCAGTACTTC	CASSQGERGQYF
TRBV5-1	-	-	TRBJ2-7	TGCGCCAGCAGGCAACCGGGACCGTCCTACGAGCAGTACTTC	CASRQPGPSYEQYF
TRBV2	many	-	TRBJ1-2	TGTGCCAGCAGGCGGGACAAAGCTAACTATGGCTACACCTTC	CASRRDKANYGYTF
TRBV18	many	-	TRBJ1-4	TGTGCCAGCTCACCAGTGGGGACTAATGAAAAACTGTTTTTT	CASSPVGTNEKLFF
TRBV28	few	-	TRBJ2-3	TGTGCCAGCACCCCGGACAGTAGCACAGATACGCAGTATTTT	CASTPDSSTDTQYF
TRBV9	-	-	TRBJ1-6	TGTGCCAGCAGCGACACCGGAGGGTCAGGTAATTCACCCCTCCACTTT	CASSDTGGSGNSPLHF
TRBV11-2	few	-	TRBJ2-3	TGTGCCAGCAGCTTAGAGGAGACAGATACGCAGTATTTT	CASSLEETDTQYF
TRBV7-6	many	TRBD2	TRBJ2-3	TGTGCCAGCAGTCGGACTAGCGGGAGTAGTGGAGATACGCAGTATTTT	CASSRTSGSSGDTQYF
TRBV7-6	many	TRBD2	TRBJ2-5	TGTGCCAGCAGCTTCGCGGGGGGACGCCAAGAGACCCAGTACTTC	CASSFAGGRQETQYF
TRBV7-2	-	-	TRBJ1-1	TGTGCCAGCAGCTTAGGCGGGGCGGGCATGAACACTGAAGCTTTCTTT	CASSLGGAGMNTEAFF
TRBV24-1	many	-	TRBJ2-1	TGTGCCACCAGTGGCGGGACAGCCTACAATGAGCAGTTCTTC	CATSGGTAYNEQFF
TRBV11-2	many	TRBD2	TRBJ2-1	TGTGCCAGCAGCTCTCTAGCGGGGGAACAGTTCTTC	CASSSLAGEQFF
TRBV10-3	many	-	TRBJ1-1	TGTGCCATCAGTGAGTCGCCGGTGGCGAACACTGAAGCTTTCTTT	CAISESPVANTEAFF
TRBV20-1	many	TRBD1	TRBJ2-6	TGCAGTGCCCGTAGGGCAGGGGGCGTCACTGGGGCCAACGTCCTGACTTTC	CSARRAGGVTGANVLTF
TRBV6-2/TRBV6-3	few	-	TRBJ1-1	TGTGCCAGCAGAAAGGCACTATCCCACGGCACTGAAGCTTTCTTT	CASRKALSHGTEAFF
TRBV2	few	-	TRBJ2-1	TGTGCCAGCAGACACTCAGGGGGGTACAATGAGCAGTTCTTC	CASRHSGGYNEQFF
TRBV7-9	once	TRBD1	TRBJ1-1	TGTGCCAGCAACCCCGCAGGGGGGGCTCAAGCTTTCTTT	CASNPAGGAQAFF
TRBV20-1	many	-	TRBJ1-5	TGCAGTGCTAGAGGGACAACTCTAGAAGAATATCGACGGAATCAGCCCCAGCATTTT	CSARGTTLEEYRRNQPQHF
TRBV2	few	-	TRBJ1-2	TGTGCCAGCAGCCCCGACAGACCTCTGGGCTACACCTTC	CASSPDRPLGYTF
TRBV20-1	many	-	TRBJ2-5	TGCAGTGGTGCTGGGAACCAAGAGACCCAGTACTTC	CSGAGNQETQYF
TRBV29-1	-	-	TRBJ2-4	TGCAGCGTTGGGCGGACAGTGGTTAGAATCCTTACCAAAAACATTCAGTACTTC	CSVGRTVVRILTKNIQYF
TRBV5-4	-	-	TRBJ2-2	TGTGCCAGCAGCTTAATGATTTCGAACACCGGGGAGCTGTTTTTT	CASSLMISNTGELFF
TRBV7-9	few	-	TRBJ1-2	TGTGCCAGCAGCACAGAGGTAGATCGGGCGACCGGCTACACCTTC	CASSTEVDRATGYTF
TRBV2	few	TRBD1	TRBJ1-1	TGTGCCAGCAGTAAGACAGGGGACACTGAAGCTTTCTTT	CASSKTGDTEAFF
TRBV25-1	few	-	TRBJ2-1	TGTGCCAGCAGTCTACTGGGAGGTGATGAGCAGTTCTTC	CASSLLGGDEQFF
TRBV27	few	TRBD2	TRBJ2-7	TGTGCCAGCAGTTCCCTGCAGCGGGGGGGCCCCTACGAGCAGTACTTC	CASSSLQRGGPYEQYF